This passage covers 16 T cell receptor beta chains from one sample sequenced in a study of T-cell memory formation after mild COVID-19. TCRdb fed the 5' RACE reads into MiXCR, producing one record per CDR3 protein. The sample yields about half a million distinct CDR3 sequences, around a sixth seen once. Sequencing input: PBMCs or a T cell subset sorted from them (not recorded which). The receptors were sampled from an adult woman who had mild COVID-19 (a few samples of this study predate the infection). Cell type and time point are not known.

V gene TRBV11-2 combines with J gene TRBJ2-1; 11 nucleotides match TRBD2. CDR3 length: 19 amino acids. Germline CDR1 and CDR2: SGHAT and FQNNGV. Unmatched junction bases numbered 12, after V lost 2 bases and J lost 3 bases. CDR3 loop: CASSLPQASGRSLYNEQFF. In nucleotides, the CDR3 is TGTGCCAGCAGCTTACCTCAGGCTAGCGGGAGGTCCCTCTACAATGAGCAGTTCTTC.

This clonotype has a count of ten or more. This sequence joins TRBV10-3 and TRBJ2-7; no firm D call. The CDR3 consists of 15 residues. Deletions cut 2 bases from V and 0 bases from J, with 11 bases between. Per the germline V gene, CDR1 is ENHRY and CDR2 is SYGVKD. CDR3 DNA sequence: TGTGCCATCAGTGAGGAACCGCTTATCTCCTACGAGCAGTACTTC. It codes for CAISEEPLISYEQYF.

The chain links TRBV6-5 to TRBJ1-1, with TRBD1 as a possible D gene (5 bases). Trimming cost V 2 bases and J 5 bases, with 18 bases left between them. Germline CDR1 reads MNHEY; CDR2 reads SVGAGI. CDR3 length: 16 amino acids. CDR3 loop: CASSYGQWGGTTEAFF. DNA of the CDR3: TGTGCCAGCAGTTACGGACAATGGGGGGGAACAACTGAAGCTTTCTTT.

V and J are TRBV5-1 and TRBJ2-1, with D perhaps matching TRBD1 or TRBD2 (5 bases each). The V and J ends lost 0 bases and 6 bases respectively, with 13 bases between them. Germline V gene sequence: CDR1 SGHRS, CDR2 YFSETQ. The CDR3 has 15 amino acids. This chain's CDR3 is CASSLVGEFFNEQFF. For the CDR3, the DNA is TGCGCCAGCAGCTTGGTGGGGGAATTCTTCAATGAGCAGTTCTTC.

CDR3: CASSLHGAEAFF. The CDR3 DNA reads as TGTGCCAGCAGCCTACATGGCGCTGAAGCTTTCTTT. The genes are TRBV13 and TRBJ1-1, with unresolved D. This CDR3 has 12 amino acids. V was trimmed by 5 bases and J by 6 bases, leaving 10 bases between them. CDR1 is PRHDT, CDR2 FYEKMQ, per germline (reference sequence).

This clonotype came up a few times. The V and J genes are TRBV2 and TRBJ1-2; D remains ambiguous. The CDR3 loop spans 13 amino acids. Germline V CDR1 and CDR2: SNHLY, FYNNEI. Trimming removed 4 bases at V and 4 bases at J, with 10 bases between. This chain's CDR3 is CASSGSAGYGYTF. CDR3 in DNA: TGTGCCAGCAGTGGTTCGGCCGGCTATGGCTACACCTTC.

The chain is built from TRBV20-1 and TRBJ1-5; 9 nucleotides line up with TRBD1. With V trimmed by 6 bases and J by 3 bases, 6 bases remained unmatched. Germline CDR1 DFQATT, CDR2 SNEGSKA (reference sequence). CDR3 length equals 14 residues. The CDR3 nucleotides read TGCAGTGCCACCGGGACAGGGAACAATCAGCCCCAGCATTTT. Its protein product is CSATGTGNNQPQHF.

This clonotype was observed a handful of times. The J gene is TRBJ2-7, the V gene TRBV4-3; 7 bases map to TRBD2. Trimming removed 1 base from V and 3 bases from J; junction bases left unmatched: 6. Germline values: CDR1 LGHNA, CDR2 YSLEER. The CDR3 consists of 15 residues. The CDR3 region is CASSQGSAGDYEQYF. CDR3 DNA sequence: TGCGCCAGCAGCCAAGGATCGGCGGGAGACTACGAGCAGTACTTC.

The table lists this clonotype with a count of one. The chain joins TRBV25-1 to TRBJ1-1; D not certain. Germline V gene sequence: CDR1 MGHDK, CDR2 SYGVNS. The CDR3 loop spans 14 amino acids. V lost 8 bases and J lost 0, with 13 bases in between. The CDR3 loop is CASDEGTMNTEAFF. The CDR3 bases are TGTGCCAGCGACGAGGGAACCATGAACACTGAAGCTTTCTTT.

This sequence joins TRBV12-3 or TRBV12-4 and TRBJ1-2; tentative D call: TRBD1 (5 bases). Trimming left V 6 bases short and J 8 bases short, with 16 bases between. This CDR3 is 13 amino acids long. The CDR3 bases are TGTGCCAGCAGCCTTCAGGGTTCTGAAGGCTACACCTTC. Residues: CASSLQGSEGYTF.

This clonotype has just a few counts. V usage is TRBV2 and J usage is TRBJ2-1; 7 nucleotides line up with TRBD1. The CDR3 has 14 residues. V trimming: 7 bases; J trimming: 5 bases; junction bases outside the gene matches: 8. The V gene's germline CDR1 is SNHLY and CDR2 FYNNEI. The CDR3 DNA reads TGTGCCAGCACGAGGCAGGGGGTAAACAATGAGCAGTTCTTC. Translated: CASTRQGVNNEQFF.

This chain connects TRBV7-3 to TRBJ2-1; 9 nucleotides line up with TRBD2. V lost 5 bases, J lost 4 bases, and 6 bases stayed unmatched. Germline assignment: CDR1 SGHTA and CDR2 FQGTGA. The CDR3 has 15 amino acids. The CDR3 spells CASSMTSGRYNEQFF. DNA for the CDR3: TGTGCCAGCAGCATGACTAGCGGTCGTTACAATGAGCAGTTCTTC.

The V call is TRBV29-1, the J call TRBJ1-1; D is unresolved. This CDR3 has 13 residues. The V and J ends lost 4 bases and 0 bases respectively, with 9 bases between them. Germline V gene sequence: CDR1 SQVTM, CDR2 ANQGSEA. The CDR3 sequence is CSVARRMNTEAFF. DNA for the CDR3: TGCAGCGTTGCGAGGCGTATGAACACTGAAGCTTTCTTT.

The sample holds a few counts of this clonotype. The V and J genes are TRBV5-1 and TRBJ2-3; 7 positions match TRBD1. The V segment lost 4 bases and the J segment 3 bases; nucleotides outside the gene matches: 11. This CDR3 comprises 16 residues. Germline lookup yields CDR1 SGHRS and CDR2 YFSETQ. The CDR3 reads CASSHTKGAGTDTQYF. CDR3 sequence (DNA): TGCGCCAGCAGCCACACCAAGGGGGCTGGGACAGATACGCAGTATTTT.

The chain combines TRBV6-5 with TRBJ2-7; possibly TRBD2 for D (6 bases). Trimming removed 6 bases at V and 3 bases at J, with 18 bases between. The CDR3 has 15 residues. Germline assignment: CDR1 MNHEY and CDR2 SVGAGI. The CDR3 reads CASRRPGLGYYEQYF. CDR3 nucleotide sequence: TGTGCCAGCAGGAGGCCGGGACTGGGATACTACGAGCAGTACTTC.

This clonotype occurred a few times. The chain has TRBV30 and TRBJ2-3; 8 nucleotides line up with TRBD2. The CDR3 extends over 14 amino acids. Trimming cost V 3 bases and J 6 bases; bases outside gene matches: 8. Germline V gene lookup returns CDR1 GTSNPN and CDR2 SVGIG (reference sequence). CDR3 sequence: CAWSQGLGRDTQYF. The CDR3 nucleotides read TGTGCCTGGAGCCAGGGACTAGGGAGGGATACGCAGTATTTT.